Sequencing of this TCR beta chain was carried out in a study of blood T cell repertoires in COVID-19. The overall study: Some COVID-19 samples were acute and others convalescent; all came from the United States, Italy and Spain. T cells, B-cell-depleted T cells, or PBMCs supplied cDNA or gDNA.

With 0 bases removed from V and 6 bases from J, the gap between germline ends came to 13 bases. Germline CDR1 and CDR2: SGHDT and YYEEEE. This CDR3 has 15 residues. Per the study methods: Scientists estimated how many nucleated cells there were by amplifying reference gene primers. Assay: immunoSEQ multiplex PCR; the TCRdb copy retains only in-frame clones and omits some. V and J calls and clone size are given by that table; D and trimming were obtained from the DNA. The data contain around 620,000 clones, 70% to 90% of them singletons. This sequence originates from a woman aged 18 to 35 with acute or convalescent COVID-19. Sequencing was performed on peripheral blood. The V and J genes are TRBV5-6 and TRBJ2-1; maybe TRBD1 (5 bases). CDR3 nucleotides: TGTGCCAGCAGCTTGGGGCAGGGTCTCCGCAATGAGCAGTTCTTC. Amino acids: CASSLGQGLRNEQFF.